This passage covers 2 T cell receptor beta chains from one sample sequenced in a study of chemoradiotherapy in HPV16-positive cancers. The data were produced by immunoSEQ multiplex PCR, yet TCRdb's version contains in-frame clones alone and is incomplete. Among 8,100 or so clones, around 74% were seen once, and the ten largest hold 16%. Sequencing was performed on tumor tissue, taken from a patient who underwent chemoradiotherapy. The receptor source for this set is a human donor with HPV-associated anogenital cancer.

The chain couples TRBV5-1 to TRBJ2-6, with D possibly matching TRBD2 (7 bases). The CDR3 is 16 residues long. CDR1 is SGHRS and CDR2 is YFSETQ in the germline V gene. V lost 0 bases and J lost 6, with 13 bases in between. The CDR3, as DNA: TGCGCCAGCAGCTTGGGGGGGGGCGGCTCGGCCAACGTCCTGACTTTC. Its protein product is CASSLGGGGSANVLTF. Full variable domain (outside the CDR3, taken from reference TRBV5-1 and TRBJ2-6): KAGVTQTPRYLIKTRGQQVTLSCSPISGHRSVSWYQQTPGQGLQFLFEYFSETQRNKGNFPGRFSGRQFSNSRSEMNVSTLELGDSALYLCASSLGGGGSANVLTFGAGSRLTVL.

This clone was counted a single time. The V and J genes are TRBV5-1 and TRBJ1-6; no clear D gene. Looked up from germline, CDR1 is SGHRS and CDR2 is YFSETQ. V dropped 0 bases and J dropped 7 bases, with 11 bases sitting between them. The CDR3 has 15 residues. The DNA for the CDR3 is TGCGCCAGCAGCTTGGAAACCCGAGCGAATTCACCCCTCCACTTT. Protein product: CASSLETRANSPLHF.